This T cell receptor beta chain derives from a study of T cells in women clearing cervical HPV infection. The method was immunoSEQ multiplex PCR; TCRdb's version includes in-frame clones alone and lacks a portion of them. The sample includes approximately 15,000 clones. On this clone itself: Its antigen is unknown. With the read ending 3 residues before the CDR3 end, the germline J gene is used to fill in that end.

Findings of the study overall: Each sample's T-cell count was unknown, possibly confounding richness. Effector/memory and HPV-specific T cells were not isolated, and association timing is unknown. CIN3+ cases had significantly higher TCR repertoire richness than controls, but evenness did not differ.

Cervical HPV DNA detected by MY09/MY11 PCR, typed by dot-blot. V lost 10 bases, J lost 3 bases, and 8 bases stayed unmatched. The CDR3 runs 14 residues. Per the germline V gene, CDR1 is WNHNN and CDR2 is SYGVQD (reference sequence). Sequenced sample: blood buffy coat. This TCR was sampled from a woman between 18 and 70 years old with a cervical HPV16 infection that either progressed to CIN3+ or cleared (not recorded which). The rearrangement joins TRBV10-1 to TRBJ2-1; 8 bases are shared with TRBD1. CDR3 DNA (partial): TGCGCCAAGATGCAGGGGGCTTACTACAATGAG. It codes for CAKMQGAYYNE. The CDR3 in full is CAKMQGAYYNEQFF.